This T cell receptor beta chain comes out of a study of blood T cell repertoires in COVID-19. Whole-study context: Both acute and convalescent COVID-19 samples were obtained from the United States, Italy and Spain.

This CDR3 has 15 amino acids. The V end lost 1 base, the J end lost 7 bases, and 13 bases lay between the germline ends. Germline V lookup: CDR1 SEHNR, CDR2 FQNEAQ (reference sequence). In the source study's methods: From reference gene primer amplification, estimates of nucleated cell counts were derived. TCRdb keeps only in-frame clones here, not all; method: immunoSEQ multiplex PCR. V and J calls and clone size follow that table, whereas D and trimming were derived from the DNA. Counted here are 150,000 to 200,000 clones, 70% to 90% occurring once; the ten biggest clones make up 20% to 25%. The source material was peripheral blood. The receptor was isolated from a man aged 60 to 75 with active or convalescent COVID-19. This chain joins TRBV7-9 and TRBJ1-4; D is undetermined. The CDR3 here is CASSLGSASSEKLFF. The CDR3 bases are TGTGCCAGCAGCTTAGGGTCCGCGTCTAGTGAAAAACTGTTTTTT.